The rows below give T cell receptor beta chains drawn from one sample of a study of T-cell memory formation after mild COVID-19. A single record per CDR3 protein comes from TCRdb applying MiXCR to the 5' RACE reads. This table has about 88,000 distinct CDR3 sequences, around a quarter appearing once. Sequenced material: PBMCs or a T cell subset sorted from them (not recorded which). All receptors come from a man aged 18 to 35 who had mild COVID-19 (a few samples of this study predate the infection). Cell type and time point are not known. CDR3s include the opening cysteine and the closing phenylalanine or tryptophan. The D gene is left open where the match is weak. Clone size appears in some rows only: once, few, many, or a class for an expanded clone.

NA	TRBV4-1	TRBJ2-1	NA	CASSHEGANEQFF	TGCGCCAGCAGCCACGAGGGAGCGAATGAGCAGTTCTTC
NA	TRBV5-1	TRBJ2-3	NA	CASSLETTTDTQYF	TGCGCCAGCAGCTTGGAAACGACCACAGATACGCAGTATTTT
NA	TRBV3-1	TRBJ2-1	NA	CATDLNNEQFF	TGTGCCACCGACTTGAACAATGAGCAGTTCTTC
many	TRBV4-1	TRBJ1-2	NA	CASRSNPLTGYGYTF	TGCGCCAGCAGATCGAACCCCCTGACAGGCTATGGCTACACCTTC
NA	TRBV3-1	TRBJ2-2	NA	CASSVDSGELFF	TGTGCCAGCAGCGTTGATTCCGGGGAGCTGTTTTTT
NA	TRBV9	TRBJ2-1	NA	CASSVGADEQFF	TGTGCCAGCAGCGTAGGGGCGGATGAGCAGTTCTTC
many	TRBV6-6	TRBJ1-2	NA	CASSDRVRTNYGYTF	TGTGCCAGCAGTGATAGGGTTCGGACTAACTATGGCTACACCTTC
many	TRBV7-8	TRBJ2-7	TRBD2	CASSSSGGLYEQYF	TGTGCCAGCAGCAGTAGCGGGGGGCTCTACGAGCAGTACTTC
few	TRBV7-8	TRBJ2-1	NA	CASSLFAGNEQFF	TGTGCCAGCAGCTTATTTGCGGGTAATGAGCAGTTCTTC
few	TRBV7-3	TRBJ2-5	NA	CASSFRAEETQYF	TGTGCCAGCAGCTTCAGGGCGGAAGAGACCCAGTACTTC
NA	TRBV4-1	TRBJ1-1	NA	CASSPPTFQYTEAFF	TGCGCCAGCAGCCCCCCCACGTTCCAATACACTGAAGCTTTCTTT
NA	TRBV4-3	TRBJ2-7	NA	CASSQVLGGRHNEQYF	TGCGCCAGCAGCCAAGTGTTGGGGGGCAGGCACAACGAGCAGTACTTC
NA	TRBV7-2	TRBJ2-1	NA	CASSAPYRGGEQFF	TGTGCCAGCAGCGCCCCATACAGGGGGGGTGAGCAGTTCTTC
NA	TRBV11-2	TRBJ2-2	NA	CASSPSPRLRLTGELFF	TGTGCCAGCAGCCCTTCTCCCAGGCTGCGGCTCACCGGGGAGCTGTTTTTT
NA	TRBV10-3	TRBJ2-2	NA	CAISKGSGELFF	TGTGCCATCAGCAAAGGGTCCGGGGAGCTGTTTTTT
NA	TRBV12-3/TRBV12-4	TRBJ1-5	NA	CASSFDSYNQPQHF	TGTGCCAGCAGTTTTGACAGCTACAATCAGCCCCAGCATTTT
few	TRBV5-5	TRBJ2-4	NA	CASSTPPENIQYF	TGTGCCAGCAGCACACCTCCGGAAAACATTCAGTACTTC
NA	TRBV19	TRBJ2-2	NA	CATPGQATGELFF	TGTGCCACTCCGGGACAAGCCACCGGGGAGCTGTTTTTT